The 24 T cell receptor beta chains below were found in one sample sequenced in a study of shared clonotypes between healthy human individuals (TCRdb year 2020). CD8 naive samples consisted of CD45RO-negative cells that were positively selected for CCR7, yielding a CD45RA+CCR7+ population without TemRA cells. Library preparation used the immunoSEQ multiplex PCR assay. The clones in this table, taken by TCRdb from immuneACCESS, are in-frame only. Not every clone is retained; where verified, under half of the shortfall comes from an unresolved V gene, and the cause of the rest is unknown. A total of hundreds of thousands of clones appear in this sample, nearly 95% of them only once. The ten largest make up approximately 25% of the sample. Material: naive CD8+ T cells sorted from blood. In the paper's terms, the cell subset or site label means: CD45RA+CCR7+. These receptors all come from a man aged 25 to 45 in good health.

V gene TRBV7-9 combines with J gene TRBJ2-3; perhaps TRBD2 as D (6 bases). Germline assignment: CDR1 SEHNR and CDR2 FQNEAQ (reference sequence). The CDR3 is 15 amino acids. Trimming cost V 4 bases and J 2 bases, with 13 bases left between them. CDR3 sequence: CASSSPASATDTQYF. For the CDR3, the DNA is TGTGCCAGCAGCTCCCCTGCTAGCGCCACAGATACGCAGTATTTT.

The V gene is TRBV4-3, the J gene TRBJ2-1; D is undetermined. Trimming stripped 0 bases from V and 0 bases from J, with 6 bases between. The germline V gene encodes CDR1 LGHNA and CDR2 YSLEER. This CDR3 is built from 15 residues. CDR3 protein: CASSQDTGSYNEQFF. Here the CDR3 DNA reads TGCGCCAGCAGCCAAGATACGGGCTCCTACAATGAGCAGTTCTTC.

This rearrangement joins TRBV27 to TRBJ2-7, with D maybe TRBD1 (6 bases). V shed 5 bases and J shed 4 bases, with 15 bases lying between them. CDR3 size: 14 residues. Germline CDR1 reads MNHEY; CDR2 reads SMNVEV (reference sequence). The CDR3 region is CASSPWTVTYEQYF. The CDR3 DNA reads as TGTGCCAGCAGTCCCTGGACAGTGACATACGAGCAGTACTTC.

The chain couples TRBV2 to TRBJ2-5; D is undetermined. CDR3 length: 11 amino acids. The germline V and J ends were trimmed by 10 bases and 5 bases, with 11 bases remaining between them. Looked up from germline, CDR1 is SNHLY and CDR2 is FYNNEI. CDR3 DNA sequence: TGTGCCACCTTCTCGCGGGAGACCCAGTACTTC. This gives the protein CATFSRETQYF.

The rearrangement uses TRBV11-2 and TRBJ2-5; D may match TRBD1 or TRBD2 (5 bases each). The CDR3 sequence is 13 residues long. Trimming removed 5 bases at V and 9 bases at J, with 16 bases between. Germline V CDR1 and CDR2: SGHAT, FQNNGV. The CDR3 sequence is CASSARGPEAQYF. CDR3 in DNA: TGTGCCAGCAGCGCTCGGGGACCCGAGGCCCAGTACTTC.

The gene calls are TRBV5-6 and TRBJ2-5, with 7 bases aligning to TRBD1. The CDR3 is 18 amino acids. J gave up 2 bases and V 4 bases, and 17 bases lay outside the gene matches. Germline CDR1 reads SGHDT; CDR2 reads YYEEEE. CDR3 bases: TGTGCCAGCAGCCTAGAACAGGGGAGACGGCCCACACAAGAGACCCAGTACTTC. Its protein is CASSLEQGRRPTQETQYF.

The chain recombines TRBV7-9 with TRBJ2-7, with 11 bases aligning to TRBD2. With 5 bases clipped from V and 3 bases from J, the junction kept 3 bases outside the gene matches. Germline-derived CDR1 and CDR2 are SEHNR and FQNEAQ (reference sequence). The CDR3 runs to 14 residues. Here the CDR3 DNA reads TGTGCCAGCAGCCAGCTAGCGGGAGGCTACGAGCAGTACTTC. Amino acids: CASSQLAGGYEQYF. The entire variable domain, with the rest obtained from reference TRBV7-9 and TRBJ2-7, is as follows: DTGVSQNPRHKITKRGQNVTFRCDPISEHNRLYWYRQTLGQGPEFLTYFQNEAQLEKSRLLSDRFSAERPKGSFSTLEIQRTEQGDSAMYLCASSQLAGGYEQYFGPGTRLTVT.

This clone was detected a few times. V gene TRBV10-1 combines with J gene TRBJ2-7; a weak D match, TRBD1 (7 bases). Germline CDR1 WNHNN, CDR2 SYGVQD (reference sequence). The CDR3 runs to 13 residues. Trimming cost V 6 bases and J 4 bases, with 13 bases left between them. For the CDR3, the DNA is TGCGCCAGCAGGGAGGGGGCAGGGTACGAGCAGTACTTC. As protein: CASREGAGYEQYF.

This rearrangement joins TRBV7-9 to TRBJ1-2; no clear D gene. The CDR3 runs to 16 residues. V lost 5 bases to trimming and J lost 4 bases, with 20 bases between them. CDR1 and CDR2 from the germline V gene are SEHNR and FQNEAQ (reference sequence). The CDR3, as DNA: TGTGCCAGCAGCCAGGTGACTGAAGAACCTCTCTATGGCTACACCTTC. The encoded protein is CASSQVTEEPLYGYTF.

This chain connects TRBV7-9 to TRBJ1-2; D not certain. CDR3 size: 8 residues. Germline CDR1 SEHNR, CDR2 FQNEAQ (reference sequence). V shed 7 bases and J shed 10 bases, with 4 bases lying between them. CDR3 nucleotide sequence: TGTGCCAGCATGCCCTACACCTTC. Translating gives CASMPYTF.

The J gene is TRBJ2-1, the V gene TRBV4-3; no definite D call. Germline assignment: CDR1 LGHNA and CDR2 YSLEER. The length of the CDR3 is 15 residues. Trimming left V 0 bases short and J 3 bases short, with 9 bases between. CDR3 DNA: TGCGCCAGCAGCCAAGAGGCGGCCTACTACAATGAGCAGTTCTTC. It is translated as CASSQEAAYYNEQFF.

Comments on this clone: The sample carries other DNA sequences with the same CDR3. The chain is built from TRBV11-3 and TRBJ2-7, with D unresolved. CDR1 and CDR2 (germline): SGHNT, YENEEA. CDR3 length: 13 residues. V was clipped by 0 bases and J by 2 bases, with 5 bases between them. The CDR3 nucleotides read TGTGCCAGCAGCTTAGAGCCCACCTACGAGCAGTACTTC. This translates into CASSLEPTYEQYF. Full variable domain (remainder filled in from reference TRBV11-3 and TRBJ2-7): EAGVVQSPRYKIIEKKQPVAFWCNPISGHNTLYWYLQNLGQGPELLIRYENEEAVDDSQLPKDRFSAERLKGVDSTLKIQPAELGDSAVYLCASSLEPTYEQYFGPGTRLTVT.

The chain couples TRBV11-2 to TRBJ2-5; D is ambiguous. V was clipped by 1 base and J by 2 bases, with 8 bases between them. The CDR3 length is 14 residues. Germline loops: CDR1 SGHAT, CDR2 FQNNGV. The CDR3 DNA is TGTGCCAGCAGCTTAGCTACATTACAAGAGACCCAGTACTTC. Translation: CASSLATLQETQYF.

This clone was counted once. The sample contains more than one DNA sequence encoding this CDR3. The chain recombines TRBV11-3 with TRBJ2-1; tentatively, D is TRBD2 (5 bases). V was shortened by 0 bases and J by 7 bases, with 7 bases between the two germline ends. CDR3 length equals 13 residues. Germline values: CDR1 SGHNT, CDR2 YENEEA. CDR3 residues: CASSLEGGNEQFF. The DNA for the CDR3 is TGTGCCAGCAGCTTAGAAGGAGGAAATGAGCAGTTCTTC.

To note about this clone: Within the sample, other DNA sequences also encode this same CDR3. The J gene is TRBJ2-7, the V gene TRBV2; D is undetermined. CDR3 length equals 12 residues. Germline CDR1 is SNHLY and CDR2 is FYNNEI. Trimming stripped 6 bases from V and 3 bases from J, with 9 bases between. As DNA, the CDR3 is TGTGCCAGCAGAGGCAGCTACTACGAGCAGTACTTC. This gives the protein CASRGSYYEQYF. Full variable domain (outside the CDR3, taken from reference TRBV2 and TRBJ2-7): EPEVTQTPSHQVTQMGQEVILRCVPISNHLYFYWYRQILGQKVEFLVSFYNNEISEKSEIFDDQFSVERPDGSNFTLKIRSTKLEDSAMYFCASRGSYYEQYFGPGTRLTVT.

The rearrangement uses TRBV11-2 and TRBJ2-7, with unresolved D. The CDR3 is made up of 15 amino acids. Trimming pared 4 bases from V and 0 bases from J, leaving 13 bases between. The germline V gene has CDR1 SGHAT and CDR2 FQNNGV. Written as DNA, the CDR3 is TGTGCCAGCAGCTCCGAAATAAGTAGCTCCTACGAGCAGTACTTC. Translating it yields CASSSEISSSYEQYF.

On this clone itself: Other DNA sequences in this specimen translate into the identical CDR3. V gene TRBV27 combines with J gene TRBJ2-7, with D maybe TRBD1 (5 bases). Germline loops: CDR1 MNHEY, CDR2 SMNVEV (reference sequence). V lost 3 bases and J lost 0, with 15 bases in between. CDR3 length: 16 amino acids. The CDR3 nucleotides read TGTGCCAGCAGTTTGTCCGGGCAGGGAAGCTCCTACGAGCAGTACTTC. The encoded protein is CASSLSGQGSSYEQYF.

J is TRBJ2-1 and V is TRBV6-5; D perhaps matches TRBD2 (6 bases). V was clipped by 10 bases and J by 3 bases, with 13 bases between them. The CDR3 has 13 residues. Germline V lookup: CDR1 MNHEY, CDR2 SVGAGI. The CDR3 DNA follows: TGTGCCACCCGGGAGATGGACTACAATGAGCAGTTCTTC. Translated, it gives CATREMDYNEQFF.

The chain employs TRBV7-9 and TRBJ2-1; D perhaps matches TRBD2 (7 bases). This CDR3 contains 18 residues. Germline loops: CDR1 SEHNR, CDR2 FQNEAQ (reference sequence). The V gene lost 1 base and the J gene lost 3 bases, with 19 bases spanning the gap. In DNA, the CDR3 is TGTGCCAGCAGCTTAGTGGGGGGGGCCGACCCCCACTACAATGAGCAGTTCTTC. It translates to CASSLVGGADPHYNEQFF.

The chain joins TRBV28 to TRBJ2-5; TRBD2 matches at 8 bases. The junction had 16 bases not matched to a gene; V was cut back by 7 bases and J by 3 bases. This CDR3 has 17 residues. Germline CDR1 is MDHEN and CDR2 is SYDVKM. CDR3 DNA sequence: TGTGCCAGCACCCCCGTTTCGGGCGGGAGGAATAAAGAGACCCAGTACTTC. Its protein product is CASTPVSGGRNKETQYF.

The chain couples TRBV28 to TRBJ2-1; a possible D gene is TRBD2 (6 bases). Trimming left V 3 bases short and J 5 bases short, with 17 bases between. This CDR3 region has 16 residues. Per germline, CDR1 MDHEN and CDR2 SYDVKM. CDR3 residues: CASSLFLARSDNEQFF. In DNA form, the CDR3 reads TGTGCCAGCAGTTTGTTTCTAGCGCGATCGGACAATGAGCAGTTCTTC.

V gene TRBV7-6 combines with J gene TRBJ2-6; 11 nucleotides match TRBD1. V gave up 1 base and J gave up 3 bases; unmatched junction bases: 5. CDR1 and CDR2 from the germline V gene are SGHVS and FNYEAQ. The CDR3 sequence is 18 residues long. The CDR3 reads CASSLGTGGFGGANVLTF. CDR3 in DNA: TGTGCCAGCAGCTTAGGGACAGGGGGCTTTGGTGGGGCCAACGTCCTGACTTTC.

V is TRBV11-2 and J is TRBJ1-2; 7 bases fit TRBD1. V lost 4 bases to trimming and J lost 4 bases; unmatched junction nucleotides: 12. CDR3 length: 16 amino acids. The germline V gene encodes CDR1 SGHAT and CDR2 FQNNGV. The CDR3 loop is CASSSGTEEIVYGYTF. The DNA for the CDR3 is TGTGCCAGCAGCTCTGGGACAGAAGAAATTGTCTATGGCTACACCTTC.

The CDR3 is CASTTWEVGEQFF. The CDR3 DNA follows: TGTGCCAGCACCACATGGGAGGTTGGCGAGCAGTTCTTC. This rearrangement joins TRBV6-5 to TRBJ2-1; perhaps TRBD2 as D (6 bases). The CDR3 contains 13 residues. V lost 7 bases, J lost 10 bases, and 17 bases lay in between. Germline values: CDR1 MNHEY, CDR2 SVGAGI.